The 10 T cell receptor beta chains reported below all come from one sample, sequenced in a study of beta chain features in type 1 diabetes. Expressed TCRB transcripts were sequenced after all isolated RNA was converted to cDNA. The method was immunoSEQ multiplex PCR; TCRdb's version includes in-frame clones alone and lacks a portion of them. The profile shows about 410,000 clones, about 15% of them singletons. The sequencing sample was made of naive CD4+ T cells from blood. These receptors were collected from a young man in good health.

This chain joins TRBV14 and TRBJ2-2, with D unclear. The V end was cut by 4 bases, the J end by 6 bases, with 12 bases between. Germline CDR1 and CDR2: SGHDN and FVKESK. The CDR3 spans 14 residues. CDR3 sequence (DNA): TGTGCCAGCAGCCTCGATATGTTGGCCGGGGAGCTGTTTTTT. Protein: CASSLDMLAGELFF.

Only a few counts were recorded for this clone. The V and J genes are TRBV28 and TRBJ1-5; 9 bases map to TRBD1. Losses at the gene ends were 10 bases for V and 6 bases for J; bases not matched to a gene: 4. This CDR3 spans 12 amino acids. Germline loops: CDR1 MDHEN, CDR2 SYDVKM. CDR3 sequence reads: CATNRGRQPQHF. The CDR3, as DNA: TGTGCCACGAACAGGGGGCGTCAGCCCCAGCATTTT. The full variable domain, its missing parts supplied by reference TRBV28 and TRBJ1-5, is DVKVTQSSRYLVKRTGEKVFLECVQDMDHENMFWYRQDPGLGLRLIYFSYDVKMKEKGDIPEGYSVSREKKERFSLILESASTNQTSMYLCATNRGRQPQHFGDGTRLSIL.

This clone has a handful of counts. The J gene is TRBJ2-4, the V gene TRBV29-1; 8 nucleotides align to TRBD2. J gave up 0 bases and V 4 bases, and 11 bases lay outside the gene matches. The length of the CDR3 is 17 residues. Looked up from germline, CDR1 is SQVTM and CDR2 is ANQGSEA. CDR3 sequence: CSVASGGRVAAKNIQYF. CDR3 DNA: TGCAGCGTTGCCTCGGGAGGGAGAGTCGCAGCCAAAAACATTCAGTACTTC.

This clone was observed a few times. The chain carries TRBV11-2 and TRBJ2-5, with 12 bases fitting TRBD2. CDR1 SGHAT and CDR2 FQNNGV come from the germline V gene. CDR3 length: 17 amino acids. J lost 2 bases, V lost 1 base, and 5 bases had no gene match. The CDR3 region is CASSLGLAGGWQETQYF. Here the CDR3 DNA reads TGTGCCAGCAGCTTAGGGCTAGCGGGAGGGTGGCAAGAGACCCAGTACTTC.

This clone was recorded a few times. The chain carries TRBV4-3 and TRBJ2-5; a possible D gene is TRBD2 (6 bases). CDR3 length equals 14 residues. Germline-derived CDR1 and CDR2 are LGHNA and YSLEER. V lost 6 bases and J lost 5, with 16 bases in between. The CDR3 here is CASSQVPGGETQYF. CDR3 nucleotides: TGCGCCAGCAGTCAGGTCCCAGGAGGGGAGACCCAGTACTTC.

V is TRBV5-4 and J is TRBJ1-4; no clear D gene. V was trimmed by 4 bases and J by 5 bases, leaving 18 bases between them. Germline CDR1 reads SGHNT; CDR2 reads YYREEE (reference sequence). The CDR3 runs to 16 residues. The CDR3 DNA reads TGTGCCAGCAGCGGAGGCCTGGACGGAATAAATGAAAAACTGTTTTTT. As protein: CASSGGLDGINEKLFF. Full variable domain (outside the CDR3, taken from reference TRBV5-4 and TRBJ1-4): ETGVTQSPTHLIKTRGQQVTLRCSSQSGHNTVSWYQQALGQGPQFIFQYYREEENGRGNFPPRFSGLQFPNYSSELNVNALELDDSALYLCASSGGLDGINEKLFFGSGTQLSVL.

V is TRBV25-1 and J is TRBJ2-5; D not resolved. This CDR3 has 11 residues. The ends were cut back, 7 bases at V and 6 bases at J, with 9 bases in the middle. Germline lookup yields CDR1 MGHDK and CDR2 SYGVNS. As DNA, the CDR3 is TGTGCCAGCATGGTCTTGAAGACCCAGTACTTC. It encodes CASMVLKTQYF.

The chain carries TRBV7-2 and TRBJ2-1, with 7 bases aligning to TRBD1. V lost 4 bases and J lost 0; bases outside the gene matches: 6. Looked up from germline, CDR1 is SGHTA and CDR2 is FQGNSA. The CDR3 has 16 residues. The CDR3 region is CASSSRTGVSYNEQFF. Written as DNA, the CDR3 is TGTGCCAGCAGCTCCCGGACAGGAGTCTCCTACAATGAGCAGTTCTTC.

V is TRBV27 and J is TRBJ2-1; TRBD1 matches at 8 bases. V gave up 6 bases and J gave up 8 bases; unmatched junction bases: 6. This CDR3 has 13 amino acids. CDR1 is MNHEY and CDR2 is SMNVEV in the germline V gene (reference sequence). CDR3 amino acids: CASSSAGGHEQFF. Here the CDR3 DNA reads TGTGCCAGCAGCTCAGCAGGGGGCCATGAGCAGTTCTTC.

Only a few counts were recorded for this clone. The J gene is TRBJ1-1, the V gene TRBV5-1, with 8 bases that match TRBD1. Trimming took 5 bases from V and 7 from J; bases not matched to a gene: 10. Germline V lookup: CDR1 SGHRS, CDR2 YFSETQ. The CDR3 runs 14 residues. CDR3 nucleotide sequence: TGCGCCAGCAGGGATGCAGGGGGCCGGTATGAAGCTTTCTTT. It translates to CASRDAGGRYEAFF.